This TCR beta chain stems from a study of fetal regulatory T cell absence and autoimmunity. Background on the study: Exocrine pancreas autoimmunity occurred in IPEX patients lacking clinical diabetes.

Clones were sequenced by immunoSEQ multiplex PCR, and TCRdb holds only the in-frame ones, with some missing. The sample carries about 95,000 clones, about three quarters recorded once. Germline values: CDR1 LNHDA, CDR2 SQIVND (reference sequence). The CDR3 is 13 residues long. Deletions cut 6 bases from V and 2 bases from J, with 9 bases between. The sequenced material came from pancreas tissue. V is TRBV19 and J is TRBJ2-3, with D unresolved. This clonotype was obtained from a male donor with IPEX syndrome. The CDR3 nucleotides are TGTGCCAGTAGCGACTTAAACACAGATACGCAGTATTTT. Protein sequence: CASSDLNTDTQYF.